This T cell receptor beta chain is drawn from a study of OX40 agonist ivuxolimab in advanced cancers. The CDR3 length is 12 residues. Germline values: CDR1 KGHSH, CDR2 LQKENI. Trimming took 0 bases from V and 9 from J, leaving 6 bases between them. Turning to this clone: Its antigen is unknown.

The cohort excluded patients with autoimmune disease history or systemic immunosuppression. Some clones are missing from TCRdb's copy, which holds only in-frame ones; the method was immunoSEQ multiplex PCR. The data contain some 74,000 clones, roughly 90% of them singletons. The study, taken as a whole, reports: The work left the antigen specificity of expanded peripheral T cells undetermined. Relatively little clonal expansion, among the lowest observed, appeared in partial responders at 0.1-3.0 mg/kg. CD8+ T cells averaged more expanded clones than CD4+.

V usage is TRBV18 and J usage is TRBJ2-1; D gene unclear. This material consisted of CD4+ or CD8+ T cells sorted from blood, taken in a trial of the OX40 agonist ivuxolimab. The clonotype comes from an adult with an advanced solid tumor such as melanoma, head and neck, liver or kidney cancer. CDR3 loop: CASSPPIGEQFF. The CDR3 DNA sequence: TGTGCCAGCTCACCACCGATTGGTGAGCAGTTCTTC.